This paragraph reports one T cell receptor beta chain. Its target is not known. This record comes from a study of T cell repertoires in cytomegalovirus infection. Study details: Public TCR beta signatures indicated both CMV infection and matching HLA type.

TCRdb re-called the reads with MiXCR, one entry per CDR3 protein. The profile covers under 200,000 distinct CDR3 sequences, with 9.5% appearing a single time and roughly 5% taken by the ten largest. Germline V CDR1 and CDR2: SGHTA, FQGTGA. The CDR3 runs 15 residues. V shed 6 bases and J 7 bases; nucleotides not matched to a gene: 9. Whole-study findings and limits: The response measured ex vivo was dominated by TCR beta clonotypes (HLA-C-restricted and CMV-specific).

The sample taken for sequencing was PBMCs. The clonotype comes from a human donor in good health (CMV status not recorded). Some clones in this sample may be carry-over from other donors' samples. This chain uses TRBV7-3 with TRBJ2-1, with TRBD2 identical over 10 bases. The CDR3 protein is CASSPSGSPGNEQFF. Here the CDR3 DNA reads TGTGCCAGCAGTCCTAGCGGGAGCCCCGGGAATGAGCAGTTCTTC.